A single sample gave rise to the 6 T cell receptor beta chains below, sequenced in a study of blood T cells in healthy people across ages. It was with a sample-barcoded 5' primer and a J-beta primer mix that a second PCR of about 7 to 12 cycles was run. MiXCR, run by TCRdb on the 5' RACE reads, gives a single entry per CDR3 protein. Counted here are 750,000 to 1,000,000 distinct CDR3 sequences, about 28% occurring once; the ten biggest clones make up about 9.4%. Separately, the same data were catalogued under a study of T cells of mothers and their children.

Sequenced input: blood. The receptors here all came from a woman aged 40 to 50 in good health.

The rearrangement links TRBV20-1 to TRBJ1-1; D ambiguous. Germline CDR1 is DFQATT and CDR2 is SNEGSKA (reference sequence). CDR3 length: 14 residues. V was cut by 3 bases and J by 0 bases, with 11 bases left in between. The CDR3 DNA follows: TGCAGTGCTAGGGCGGACGGGTTGAACACTGAAGCTTTCTTT. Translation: CSARADGLNTEAFF.

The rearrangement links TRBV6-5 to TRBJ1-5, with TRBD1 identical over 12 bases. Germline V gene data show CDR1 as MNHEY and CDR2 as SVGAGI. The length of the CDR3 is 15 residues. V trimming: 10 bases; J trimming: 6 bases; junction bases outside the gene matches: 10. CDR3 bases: TGTGCCACCAAGCCGGGACAGGGGGCTTCTCAGCCCCAGCATTTT. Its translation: CATKPGQGASQPQHF.

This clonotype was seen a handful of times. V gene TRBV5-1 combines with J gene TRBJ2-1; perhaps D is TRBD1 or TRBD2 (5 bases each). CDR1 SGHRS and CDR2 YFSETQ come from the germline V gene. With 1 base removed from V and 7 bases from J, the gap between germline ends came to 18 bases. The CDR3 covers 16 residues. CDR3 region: CASSLSVRVERNEQFF. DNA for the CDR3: TGCGCCAGCAGCTTGTCGGTCAGGGTTGAGCGGAATGAGCAGTTCTTC. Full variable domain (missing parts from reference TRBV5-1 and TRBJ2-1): KAGVTQTPRYLIKTRGQQVTLSCSPISGHRSVSWYQQTPGQGLQFLFEYFSETQRNKGNFPGRFSGRQFSNSRSEMNVSTLELGDSALYLCASSLSVRVERNEQFFGPGTRLTVL.

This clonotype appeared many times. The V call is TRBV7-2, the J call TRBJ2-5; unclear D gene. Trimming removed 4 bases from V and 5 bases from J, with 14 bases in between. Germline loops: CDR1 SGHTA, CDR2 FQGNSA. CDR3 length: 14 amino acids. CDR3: CASSSTLWLETQYF. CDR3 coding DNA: TGTGCCAGCAGCTCTACGCTTTGGTTGGAGACCCAGTACTTC.

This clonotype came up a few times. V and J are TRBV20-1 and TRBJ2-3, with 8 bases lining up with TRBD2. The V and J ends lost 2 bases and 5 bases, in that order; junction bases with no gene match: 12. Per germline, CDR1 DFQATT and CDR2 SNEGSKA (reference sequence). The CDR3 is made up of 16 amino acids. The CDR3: CSARHGRGNEKDTQYF. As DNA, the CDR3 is TGCAGTGCTAGACACGGGAGGGGTAATGAGAAAGATACGCAGTATTTT.

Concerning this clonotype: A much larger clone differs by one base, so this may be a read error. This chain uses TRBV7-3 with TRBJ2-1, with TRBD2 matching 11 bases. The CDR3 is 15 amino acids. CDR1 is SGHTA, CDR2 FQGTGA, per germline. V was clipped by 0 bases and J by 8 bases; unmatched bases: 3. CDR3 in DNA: TGTGCCAGCAGCTTAACTAGCGGGGGGGCCGATGAGCAGTTCTTC. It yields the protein CASSLTSGGADEQFF.